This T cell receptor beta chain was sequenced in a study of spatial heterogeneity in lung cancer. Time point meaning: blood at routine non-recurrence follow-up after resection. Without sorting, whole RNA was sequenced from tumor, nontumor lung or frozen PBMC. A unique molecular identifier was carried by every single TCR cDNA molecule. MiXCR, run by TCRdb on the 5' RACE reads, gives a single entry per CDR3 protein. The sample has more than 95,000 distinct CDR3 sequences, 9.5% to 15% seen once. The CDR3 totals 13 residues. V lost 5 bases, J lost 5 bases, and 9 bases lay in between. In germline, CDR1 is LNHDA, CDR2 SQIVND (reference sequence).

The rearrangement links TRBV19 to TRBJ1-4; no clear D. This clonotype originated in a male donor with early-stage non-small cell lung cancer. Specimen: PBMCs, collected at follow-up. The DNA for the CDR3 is TGTGCCAGTAGTCAACAGATGAATGAAAAACTGTTTTTT. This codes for CASSQQMNEKLFF.